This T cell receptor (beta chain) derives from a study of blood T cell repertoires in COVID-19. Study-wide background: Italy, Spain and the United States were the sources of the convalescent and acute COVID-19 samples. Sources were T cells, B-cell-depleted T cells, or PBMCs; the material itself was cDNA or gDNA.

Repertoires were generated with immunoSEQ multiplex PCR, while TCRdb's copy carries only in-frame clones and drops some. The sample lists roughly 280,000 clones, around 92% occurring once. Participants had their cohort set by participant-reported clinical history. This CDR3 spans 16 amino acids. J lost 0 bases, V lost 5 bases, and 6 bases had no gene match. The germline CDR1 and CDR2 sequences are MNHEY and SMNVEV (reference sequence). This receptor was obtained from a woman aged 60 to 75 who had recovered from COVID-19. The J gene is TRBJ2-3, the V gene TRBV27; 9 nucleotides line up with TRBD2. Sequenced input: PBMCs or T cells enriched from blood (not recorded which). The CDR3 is CASSRLTSGSTDTQYF. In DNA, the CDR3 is TGTGCCAGCAGTAGACTAACTAGCGGGAGCACAGATACGCAGTATTTT.